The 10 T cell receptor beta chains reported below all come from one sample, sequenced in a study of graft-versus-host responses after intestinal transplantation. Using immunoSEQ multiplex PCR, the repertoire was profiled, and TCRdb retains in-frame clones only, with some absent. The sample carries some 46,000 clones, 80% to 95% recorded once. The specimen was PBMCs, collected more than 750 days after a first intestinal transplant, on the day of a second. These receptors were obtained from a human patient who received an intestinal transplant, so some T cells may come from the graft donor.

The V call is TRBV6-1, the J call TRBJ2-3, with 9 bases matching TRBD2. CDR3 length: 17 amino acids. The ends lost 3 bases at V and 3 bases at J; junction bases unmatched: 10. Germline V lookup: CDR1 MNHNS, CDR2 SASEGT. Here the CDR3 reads CASSDPLREGSTDTQYF. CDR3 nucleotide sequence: TGTGCCAGCAGTGACCCCTTGCGGGAGGGTTCAACAGATACGCAGTATTTT.

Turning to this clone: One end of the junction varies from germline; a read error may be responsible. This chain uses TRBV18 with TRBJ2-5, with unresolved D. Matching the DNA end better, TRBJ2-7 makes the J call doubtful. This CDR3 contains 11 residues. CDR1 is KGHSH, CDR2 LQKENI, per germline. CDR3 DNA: TGTGTCAGCTCACCTGACTACGAGCAGTACTTC. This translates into CVSSPDYEQYF.

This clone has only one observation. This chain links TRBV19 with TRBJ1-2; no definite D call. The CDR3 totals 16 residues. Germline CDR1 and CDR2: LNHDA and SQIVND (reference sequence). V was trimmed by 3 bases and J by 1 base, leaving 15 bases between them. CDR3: CASSIEQTPFNYGYTF. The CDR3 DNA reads TGTGCCAGTAGTATTGAACAGACACCTTTTAACTATGGCTACACCTTC.

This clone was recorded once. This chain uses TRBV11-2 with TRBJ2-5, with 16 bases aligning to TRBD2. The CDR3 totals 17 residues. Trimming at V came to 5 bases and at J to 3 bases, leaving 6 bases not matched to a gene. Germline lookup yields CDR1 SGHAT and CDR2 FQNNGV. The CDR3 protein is CASSPGTSGRVKETQYF. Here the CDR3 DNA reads TGTGCCAGCAGCCCCGGGACTAGCGGGAGGGTCAAAGAGACCCAGTACTTC.

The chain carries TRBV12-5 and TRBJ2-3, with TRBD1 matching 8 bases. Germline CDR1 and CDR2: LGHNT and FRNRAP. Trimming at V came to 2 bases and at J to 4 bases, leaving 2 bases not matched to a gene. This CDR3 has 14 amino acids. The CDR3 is CASGLQGASDTQYF. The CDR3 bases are TGTGCTAGTGGTTTGCAGGGGGCCTCAGATACGCAGTATTTT.

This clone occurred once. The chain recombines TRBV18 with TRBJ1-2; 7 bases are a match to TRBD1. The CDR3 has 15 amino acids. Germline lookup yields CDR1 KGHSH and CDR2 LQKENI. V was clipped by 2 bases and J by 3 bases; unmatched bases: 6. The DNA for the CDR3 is TGTGCCAGCTCACCATCGAAGGGGGCGGACTATGGCTACACCTTC. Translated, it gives CASSPSKGADYGYTF.

The CDR3 DNA follows: TGTGCCAGCAGTGCAGGTCTTTACGAGCAGTACTTC. Its protein is CASSAGLYEQYF. The chain joins TRBV6-5 to TRBJ2-7; D is unresolved. This CDR3 is built from 12 residues. Germline V CDR1 and CDR2: MNHEY, SVGAGI. V was cut by 5 bases and J by 4 bases, with 9 bases left in between.

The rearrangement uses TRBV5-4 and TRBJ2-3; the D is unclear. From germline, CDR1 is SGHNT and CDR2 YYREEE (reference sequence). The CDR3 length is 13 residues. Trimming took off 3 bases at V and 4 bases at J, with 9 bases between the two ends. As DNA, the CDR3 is TGTGCCAGCAGCTCTAGACACGCAGATACGCAGTATTTT. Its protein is CASSSRHADTQYF. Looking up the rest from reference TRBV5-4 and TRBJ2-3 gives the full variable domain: ETGVTQSPTHLIKTRGQQVTLRCSSQSGHNTVSWYQQALGQGPQFIFQYYREEENGRGNFPPRFSGLQFPNYSSELNVNALELDDSALYLCASSSRHADTQYFGPGTRLTVL.

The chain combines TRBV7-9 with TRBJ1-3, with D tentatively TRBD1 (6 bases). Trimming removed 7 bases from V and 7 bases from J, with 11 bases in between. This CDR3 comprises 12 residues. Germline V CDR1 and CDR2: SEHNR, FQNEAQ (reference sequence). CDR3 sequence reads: CASTKQGNTIYF. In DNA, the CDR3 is TGTGCCAGCACGAAACAGGGCAACACCATATATTTT.

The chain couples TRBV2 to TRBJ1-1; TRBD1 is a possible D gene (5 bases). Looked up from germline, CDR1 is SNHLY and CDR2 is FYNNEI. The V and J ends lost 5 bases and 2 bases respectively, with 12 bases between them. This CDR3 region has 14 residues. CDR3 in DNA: TGTGCCAGCAGTCGGACACCTAAAAACACTGAAGCTTTCTTT. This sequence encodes CASSRTPKNTEAFF.